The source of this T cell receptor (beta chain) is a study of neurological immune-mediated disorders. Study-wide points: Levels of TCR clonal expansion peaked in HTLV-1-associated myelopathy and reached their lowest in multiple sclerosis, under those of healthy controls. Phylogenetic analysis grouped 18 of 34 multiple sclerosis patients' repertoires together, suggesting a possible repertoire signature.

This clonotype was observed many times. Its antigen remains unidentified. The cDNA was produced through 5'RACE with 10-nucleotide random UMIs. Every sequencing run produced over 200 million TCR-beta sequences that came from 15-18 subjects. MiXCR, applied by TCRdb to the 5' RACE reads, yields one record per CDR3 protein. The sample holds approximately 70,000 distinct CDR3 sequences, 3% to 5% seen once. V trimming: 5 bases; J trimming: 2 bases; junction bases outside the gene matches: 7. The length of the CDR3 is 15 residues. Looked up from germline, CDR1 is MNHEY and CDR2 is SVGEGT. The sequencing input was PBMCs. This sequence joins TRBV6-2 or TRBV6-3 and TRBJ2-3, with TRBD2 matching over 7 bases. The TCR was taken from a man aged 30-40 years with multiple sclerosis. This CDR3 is CASSRPGTITDTQYF. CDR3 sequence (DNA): TGTGCCAGCAGTCGTCCCGGGACTATCACAGATACGCAGTATTTT.